The clone carrying this T cell receptor (beta chain) was picked up many times. Its antigen is unidentified. This specimen belongs to a study of T cell repertoires in cytomegalovirus infection. On the study more broadly: CMV infection and matching HLA type were both indicated by public TCR beta signatures. Study observations and caveats: CMV-specific TCR beta clonotypes restricted by HLA-C dominated the ex vivo response. The cumulative frequency of public TCR beta families distinguished individuals who carried CMV together with the relevant HLA.

Via MiXCR, TCRdb re-called the reads, giving one row per CDR3 protein. The table has around 270,000 distinct CDR3 sequences, around 9% seen once. The CDR3 runs to 16 residues. Germline CDR1 SGHVS, CDR2 FQNEAQ. Trimming cost V 5 bases and J 1 base, with 17 bases left between them. The chain links TRBV7-8 to TRBJ1-1, with TRBD1 as a possible D gene (6 bases). This sequence originates from a human donor in good health (CMV status not recorded). Some clones in this sample may be carry-over from other donors' samples. Sequenced input: PBMCs. DNA of the CDR3: TGTGCCAGCAGCCCCACGGGGGCAGGGACGAACACTGAAGCTTTCTTT. Translated: CASSPTGAGTNTEAFF.